What follows are 21 T cell receptor beta chains derived from one specimen sequenced in a study of identical twins. TCRdb fed the 5' RACE reads into MiXCR, producing one record per CDR3 protein. The sample holds roughly 490,000 distinct CDR3 sequences, approximately 14% seen once. The same data also contributed to another study, on yellow fever vaccine responses in identical twins.

The sample consisted of CD4+ T cells sorted from blood. These receptors all come from a woman younger than 30 in good health.

The gene calls are TRBV27 and TRBJ2-7; TRBD2 agrees at 10 bases. This CDR3 has 16 amino acids. The germline V gene has CDR1 MNHEY and CDR2 SMNVEV (reference sequence). The junction had 15 bases not matched to a gene; V was cut back by 6 bases and J by 7 bases. The CDR3 region has the DNA TGTGCCAGCAGACCAATAGCGGGAGGATCGAACTTAGAGCAGTACTTC. Amino acid sequence: CASRPIAGGSNLEQYF.

The chain combines TRBV5-1 with TRBJ2-7; the match to TRBD1 covers 7 bases. The germline gives CDR1 SGHRS, CDR2 YFSETQ. With V trimmed by 4 bases and J by 0 bases, 7 bases remained unmatched. This CDR3 is built from 15 residues. The CDR3 region is CASSPKGTASYEQYF. The DNA of the CDR3 is TGCGCCAGCAGCCCTAAGGGGACAGCCTCCTACGAGCAGTACTTC.

The V gene is TRBV3-1, the J gene TRBJ2-1; D might be TRBD2 (6 bases). Trimming stripped 2 bases from V and 3 bases from J, with 8 bases between. The CDR3 contains 14 residues. Germline CDR1 and CDR2: LGHDT and YNNKEL (reference sequence). CDR3 residues: CASSQKAGYNEQFF. For the CDR3, the DNA is TGTGCCAGCAGCCAAAAAGCGGGCTACAATGAGCAGTTCTTC.

This chain connects TRBV29-1 to TRBJ1-1; 12 bases fit TRBD1. The V segment lost 7 bases and the J segment 8 bases; nucleotides outside the gene matches: 14. The germline gives CDR1 SQVTM, CDR2 ANQGSEA. The CDR3 sequence is 15 residues long. This CDR3 reads CSGDPGQGARWEAFF. The CDR3 region has the DNA TGCAGCGGGGACCCGGGACAGGGGGCGCGCTGGGAAGCTTTCTTT.

V usage is TRBV5-1 and J usage is TRBJ2-1, with TRBD2 matching over 9 bases. The ends lost 5 bases at V and 2 bases at J; junction bases unmatched: 5. This CDR3 has 15 residues. CDR1 SGHRS and CDR2 YFSETQ come from the germline V gene. CDR3 protein: CASSSSGAPYNEQFF. DNA for the CDR3: TGCGCCAGCAGTTCTAGCGGGGCCCCCTACAATGAGCAGTTCTTC.

This rearrangement joins TRBV7-2 to TRBJ2-2; the D is unclear. Germline V lookup: CDR1 SGHTA, CDR2 FQGNSA. CDR3 length equals 15 residues. V was cut by 1 base and J by 1 base, with 7 bases left in between. For the CDR3, the DNA is TGTGCCAGCAGCTTAGGCTATGTGAACACCGGGGAGCTGTTTTTT. This gives the protein CASSLGYVNTGELFF.

V and J are TRBV2 and TRBJ2-5; D possibly matches TRBD1 or TRBD2 (6 bases each). Germline assignment: CDR1 SNHLY and CDR2 FYNNEI. V dropped 7 bases and J dropped 5 bases, with 14 bases sitting between them. This CDR3 spans 13 amino acids. The CDR3: CASKWGADETQYF. DNA for the CDR3: TGTGCCAGCAAGTGGGGGGCTGACGAGACCCAGTACTTC.

This clonotype appeared a few times. The chain uses TRBV7-9 and TRBJ2-7; D is perhaps TRBD1 (6 bases). The germline V gene has CDR1 SEHNR and CDR2 FQNEAQ (reference sequence). The CDR3 runs 16 residues. V was cut by 1 base and J by 0 bases, with 13 bases left in between. The CDR3 loop is CASSLGTRDISYEQYF. The CDR3 DNA reads TGTGCCAGCAGCTTAGGGACCCGGGACATCTCCTACGAGCAGTACTTC.

The chain has TRBV20-1 and TRBJ2-5; 8 nucleotides line up with TRBD2. Germline-derived CDR1 and CDR2 are DFQATT and SNEGSKA (reference sequence). Trimming cost V 3 bases and J 2 bases; bases outside gene matches: 8. The CDR3 covers 15 residues. The CDR3, as DNA: TGCAGTGCTAGTCGCGGGAGGCGCCTACAAGAGACCCAGTACTTC. Protein sequence: CSASRGRRLQETQYF.

The rearrangement links TRBV12-2 to TRBJ1-5; the tabulated D call, TRBD1, remains unverified against the DNA. TRBV12-2 is designated a pseudogene. The CDR3 covers 13 residues. Here the CDR3 DNA reads TGTGCAAGTCGCTCGAGGGGAAATCAGCCCCAGCATTTT. It translates to CASRSRGNQPQHF.

A note on this clonotype: The germline gene is not matched at one end of the junction; a read error may be the cause. V gene TRBV12-3 or TRBV12-4 combines with J gene TRBJ2-7; the match to TRBD2 covers 7 bases. This CDR3 comprises 14 residues. The CDR3 DNA reads as TGTGCCAGCAGTTTATCAGTCCGGGGGGAGCGCATCTCTTTC. It yields the protein CASSLSVRGERISF.

At least ten counts were recorded for this clonotype. This chain joins TRBV10-3 and TRBJ1-5, with D maybe TRBD1 (6 bases). V was clipped by 11 bases and J by 2 bases, with 10 bases between them. This CDR3 has 12 amino acids. Germline V gene sequence: CDR1 ENHRY, CDR2 SYGVKD. CDR3 protein: CAASGGNQPQHF. The CDR3 nucleotides are TGTGCCGCGTCAGGGGGCAATCAGCCCCAGCATTTT.

The chain joins TRBV15 to TRBJ2-3, with D tentatively TRBD2 (5 bases). The germline V gene encodes CDR1 LNHNV and CDR2 YYDKDF (reference sequence). The CDR3 length is 17 residues. V lost 1 base, J lost 0 bases, and 14 bases lay in between. The CDR3 reads CATSRGAVLGSTDTQYF. In nucleotides, the CDR3 is TGTGCCACCAGCAGAGGAGCGGTATTGGGCAGCACAGATACGCAGTATTTT. Complete variable domain (other parts from reference TRBV15 and TRBJ2-3): DAMVIQNPRYQVTQFGKPVTLSCSQTLNHNVMYWYQQKSSQAPKLLFHYYDKDFNNEADTPDNFQSRRPNTSFCFLDIRSPGLGDTAMYLCATSRGAVLGSTDTQYFGPGTRLTVL.

This clonotype was counted only a few times. The rearrangement joins TRBV7-2 to TRBJ2-1; D unresolved. Germline CDR1 is SGHTA and CDR2 is FQGNSA. V was clipped by 5 bases and J by 0 bases, with 11 bases between them. CDR3 length equals 15 residues. The CDR3, as DNA: TGTGCCAGCAGCCGGACCCCCCGCTCCTACAATGAGCAGTTCTTC. Encoded protein: CASSRTPRSYNEQFF. Together with reference TRBV7-2 and TRBJ2-1, the CDR3 gives the full variable domain: GAGVSQSPSNKVTEKGKDVELRCDPISGHTALYWYRQSLGQGLEFLIYFQGNSAPDKSGLPSDRFSAERTGGSVSTLTIQRTQQEDSAVYLCASSRTPRSYNEQFFGPGTRLTVL.

The table lists this clonotype with many counts. The J gene is TRBJ1-1, the V gene TRBV5-1; 7 nucleotides match TRBD1. The CDR3 length is 15 residues. V trimming: 4 bases; J trimming: 4 bases; junction bases outside the gene matches: 10. Germline V gene sequence: CDR1 SGHRS, CDR2 YFSETQ. CDR3 nucleotide sequence: TGCGCCAGCAGCCCCATGACAGGGAGGGGCACTGAAGCTTTCTTT. Translated: CASSPMTGRGTEAFF.

This clonotype was counted only a few times. The chain carries TRBV12-3 or TRBV12-4 and TRBJ2-1, with 10 bases identical to TRBD2. V was clipped by 3 bases and J by 6 bases; unmatched bases: 11. This CDR3 contains 17 residues. DNA for the CDR3: TGTGCCAGCAGTTTTAGTTCGTGGCTAGCGGGAGCCAATGAGCAGTTCTTC. The encoded protein is CASSFSSWLAGANEQFF.

V gene TRBV5-1 combines with J gene TRBJ1-1; TRBD1 matches at 8 bases. Trimming took 4 bases from V and 1 from J; bases not matched to a gene: 9. The CDR3 has 16 amino acids. Germline CDR1 is SGHRS and CDR2 is YFSETQ. The DNA for the CDR3 is TGCGCCAGCAGCCCCGGACAGGGAAACAAGAACACTGAAGCTTTCTTT. Protein: CASSPGQGNKNTEAFF.

This clonotype was seen many times. The V and J genes are TRBV29-1 and TRBJ1-1; D is perhaps TRBD1 (6 bases). From germline, CDR1 is SQVTM and CDR2 ANQGSEA. The CDR3 runs to 12 residues. V was shortened by 8 bases and J by 5 bases, with 15 bases between the two germline ends. CDR3 region: CSSLKGVTEAFF. DNA for the CDR3: TGCAGCAGCCTAAAGGGGGTTACTGAAGCTTTCTTT. Full variable domain (missing parts from reference TRBV29-1 and TRBJ1-1): SAVISQKPSRDICQRGTSLTIQCQVDSQVTMMFWYRQQPGQSLTLIATANQGSEATYESGFVIDKFPISRPNLTFSTLTVSNMSPEDSSIYLCSSLKGVTEAFFGQGTRLTVV.

This rearrangement joins TRBV3-1 to TRBJ1-1, with TRBD1 matching over 9 bases. The CDR3 runs 13 residues. CDR1 and CDR2 (germline): LGHDT, YNNKEL (reference sequence). With V trimmed by 3 bases and J by 7 bases, 3 bases remained unmatched. CDR3 DNA sequence: TGTGCCAGCAGCCAGGGACAGGGACTTGAAGCTTTCTTT. Its translation is CASSQGQGLEAFF.

This clonotype was picked up a small number of times. J is TRBJ2-2 and V is TRBV28; 7 bases are shared with TRBD1. CDR1 and CDR2 (germline): MDHEN, SYDVKM. The CDR3 runs to 16 residues. The V gene end was trimmed by 5 bases and the J gene end by 0 bases; junction bases not matched to a gene: 6. CDR3 in amino acids: CASSPSGTANTGELFF. The CDR3 DNA is TGTGCCAGCAGTCCCTCCGGGACAGCGAACACCGGGGAGCTGTTTTTT.

V and J are TRBV20-1 and TRBJ1-2, with TRBD1 identical over 12 bases. Germline V gene lookup returns CDR1 DFQATT and CDR2 SNEGSKA (reference sequence). The CDR3 is made up of 15 amino acids. Trimming removed 6 bases from V and 8 bases from J; junction bases left unmatched: 13. The CDR3, as DNA: TGCAGTGCCACCGGGACAGGGGGCTTAATTCGCGGCTACACCTTC. Translated, it gives CSATGTGGLIRGYTF.